This is a list of T cell receptor beta chains from one sample in a study of blood T cell repertoires in COVID-19. Libraries were prepared by immunoSEQ multiplex PCR; TCRdb keeps only in-frame clonotypes and omits some of them. The sample gives some 99,000 clones, around 80% of which show up once; approximately 25% is in the top ten. The sequenced material came from peripheral blood. These TCRs come from a man aged 65 to 79 with acute or convalescent COVID-19. Each CDR3 is given with its conserved first and last residue. Each record gives: V gene, clone size, J gene, D gene, CDR3 DNA, CDR3 protein. A D gene is named only where the DNA matches it firmly. The listing skips clone size in some rows; elsewhere it reads once, few, many or a size class.

V: TRBV5-4; size: -; J: TRBJ2-1; D: TRBD1; DNA: TGTGCCAGCAGCTTAAAACAGGGGGCGCAGTTGCAGTTCTTC; CDR3: CASSLKQGAQLQFF
V: TRBV7-9; size: -; J: TRBJ2-7; D: TRBD1; DNA: TGTGCCAGCAGCTTGTCAGGGGGCTACGAGCAGTACTTC; CDR3: CASSLSGGYEQYF
V: TRBV6-5; size: few; J: TRBJ2-2; D: TRBD1; DNA: TGTGCCAGCAGGAGCGGACAGGGTACCGGGGAGCTGTTTTTT; CDR3: CASRSGQGTGELFF
V: TRBV4-1; size: -; J: TRBJ2-3; D: -; DNA: TGCGCCAGCAGCCAGGGTTACAGGGATACGCAGTATTTT; CDR3: CASSQGYRDTQYF
V: TRBV7-3; size: few; J: TRBJ2-5; D: -; DNA: TGTGCCAGCAGCTTAACCCCTCAAGAGACCCAGTACTTC; CDR3: CASSLTPQETQYF
V: TRBV7-9; size: -; J: TRBJ1-2; D: TRBD1; DNA: TGTGCCAGCAGCTTTTTGGGACAGGGGGGAGGTGGAAACTATGGCTACACCTTC; CDR3: CASSFLGQGGGGNYGYTF
V: TRBV2; size: many; J: TRBJ1-5; D: TRBD1; DNA: TGTGCCAGCAGGACACAGGGGGCGGGGCAGCCCCAGCATTTT; CDR3: CASRTQGAGQPQHF
V: TRBV5-1; size: -; J: TRBJ1-4; D: TRBD1; DNA: TGCGCCAGCAGCTGGGGGACAGCCCTTAATGAAAAACTGTTTTTT; CDR3: CASSWGTALNEKLFF
V: TRBV11-2; size: -; J: TRBJ2-7; D: -; DNA: TGTGCCAGCAGCTTTGCAGGCTCCTACGAGCAGTACTTC; CDR3: CASSFAGSYEQYF
V: TRBV9; size: few; J: TRBJ2-2; D: -; DNA: TGTGCCAGCAGCGTAGACAGGGCCGGGGAGCTGTTTTTT; CDR3: CASSVDRAGELFF
V: TRBV3-1/TRBV3-2; size: -; J: TRBJ2-1; D: TRBD2; DNA: TGTGCCAGCAGCTCCCGGAGGGGCGGGAGCTCCTACAATGAGCAGTTCTTC; CDR3: CASSSRRGGSSYNEQFF
V: TRBV27; size: many; J: TRBJ2-5; D: -; DNA: TGTGCCAGCAGTTTATACCAGGGTTTAGAGACCCAGTACTTC; CDR3: CASSLYQGLETQYF
V: TRBV5-6; size: few; J: TRBJ1-2; D: -; DNA: TGTGCCAGCAGCCCCCCGGGACAAGATAACTATGGCTACACCTTC; CDR3: CASSPPGQDNYGYTF
V: TRBV27; size: -; J: TRBJ2-1; D: -; DNA: TGTGCCAGCAGTCGGAGGGGAACAGGGGCGAATTATGAGCAGTTCTTC; CDR3: CASSRRGTGANYEQFF
V: TRBV28; size: -; J: TRBJ2-1; D: TRBD2; DNA: TGTGCCAGCAGAAGCGGGAGCTCCTACAATGAGCAGTTCTTC; CDR3: CASRSGSSYNEQFF
V: TRBV6-2/TRBV6-3; size: -; J: TRBJ2-7; D: -; DNA: TGTGCCAGCAGTTACTCTTCCGGGAGCACCTACGAGCAGTACTTC; CDR3: CASSYSSGSTYEQYF
V: TRBV18; size: -; J: TRBJ1-3; D: -; DNA: TGTGCCAGCTCACCCGACATCTCTGGAAACACCATATATTTT; CDR3: CASSPDISGNTIYF
V: TRBV5-1; size: few; J: TRBJ1-1; D: -; DNA: TGCGCCAGCAGCTTGGACACGGGGGGGCGGACTGAAGCTTTCTTT; CDR3: CASSLDTGGRTEAFF
V: TRBV7-2; size: once; J: TRBJ2-1; D: -; DNA: TGTGCCAGCAGCTTAGACCCAGGGATCGATGAGCAGTTCTTC; CDR3: CASSLDPGIDEQFF
V: TRBV25-1; size: once; J: TRBJ1-5; D: -; DNA: TGTGCCAGCAGTGAGTCTACAGGGAACCAGCCCCAGCATTTT; CDR3: CASSESTGNQPQHF
V: TRBV5-6; size: -; J: TRBJ1-3; D: -; DNA: TGTGCCAGCAGCTTTGCGGAGGGGAAAAACACCATATATTTT; CDR3: CASSFAEGKNTIYF
V: TRBV5-1; size: -; J: TRBJ2-3; D: TRBD1; DNA: TGCGCCAGCAGCTTGGCCCCACAGGGGGAAACAGATACGCAGTATTTT; CDR3: CASSLAPQGETDTQYF
V: TRBV28; size: -; J: TRBJ1-1; D: -; DNA: TGTGCCAGCAGTCCACCGACTGGGTACACTGAAGCTTTCTTT; CDR3: CASSPPTGYTEAFF
V: TRBV30; size: -; J: TRBJ2-3; D: -; DNA: TGTGCCTGGAGTTCCGCAGATACGCAGTATTTT; CDR3: CAWSSADTQYF